The rows below give T cell receptor beta chains drawn from one sample of a study of blood T cell repertoires in COVID-19. Generated by immunoSEQ multiplex PCR, the TCRdb table keeps only in-frame clones and is missing some. The sample lists 95,000 to 110,000 clones; just over 90% were seen once. Sequenced: peripheral blood. These receptors were obtained from a woman in her 30s with acute or convalescent COVID-19. Each CDR3 is given with its conserved first and last residue. D genes are given only for firm matches. The size entry is marked missing in some rows and otherwise reads once, few, many or a size class.

J: TRBJ2-7
size: .
V: TRBV5-1
D: TRBD2
DNA: TGCGCCAGCAGTCGTAGCGGGAGTTCGGACTACGAGCAGTACTTC
CDR3: CASSRSGSSDYEQYF

J: TRBJ2-5
size: .
V: TRBV5-4
D: .
DNA: TGTGCCAGCAGCTTGGTAACAGGCTCCCAAGAGACCCAGTACTTC
CDR3: CASSLVTGSQETQYF

J: TRBJ1-1
size: .
V: TRBV7-9
D: TRBD1
DNA: TGTGCCAGCAGCTGGGGACAGATGAACACTGAAGCTTTCTTT
CDR3: CASSWGQMNTEAFF

J: TRBJ1-3
size: .
V: TRBV6-5
D: .
DNA: TGTGGAACCTCGTCCTCGGAGAATTCTGGAAACACCATATATTTT
CDR3: CGTSSSENSGNTIYF

J: TRBJ1-2
size: .
V: TRBV11-3
D: TRBD1
DNA: TGTGCCAGCAGTGACACAGGGGGCTCTGGCTACACCTTC
CDR3: CASSDTGGSGYTF

J: TRBJ2-3
size: .
V: TRBV6-2/TRBV6-3
D: TRBD1
DNA: TGTGCCAGCAGTAACCGGGACAGGGGTGGTGATACGCAGTATTTT
CDR3: CASSNRDRGGDTQYF

J: TRBJ1-3
size: .
V: TRBV6-2/TRBV6-3
D: .
DNA: TGTGCCAGCAGTTACTCGACTCTGGGAAACACCATATATTTT
CDR3: CASSYSTLGNTIYF

J: TRBJ1-2
size: .
V: TRBV28
D: .
DNA: TGTGCCAGCAGTCCCCAGGGGTTCGGTGGCTACACCTTC
CDR3: CASSPQGFGGYTF

J: TRBJ2-2
size: .
V: TRBV2
D: .
DNA: TGTGCCAGCAGGGAGGGCGGGTGGACCGGGGAGCTGTTTTTT
CDR3: CASREGGWTGELFF

J: TRBJ1-2
size: .
V: TRBV6-5
D: TRBD1
DNA: TGTGCCAGCAGGGGGACAGTAGGTGGCTACACCTTC
CDR3: CASRGTVGGYTF

J: TRBJ1-4
size: .
V: TRBV19
D: TRBD1
DNA: TGTGCCAGTATCGACAGGGCGGGTGCAACTAATGAAAAACTGTTTTTT
CDR3: CASIDRAGATNEKLFF

J: TRBJ1-2
size: .
V: TRBV5-6
D: .
DNA: TGTGCCAGCCAACCTACCACGGCGGGGCTCTATGGCTACACCTTC
CDR3: CASQPTTAGLYGYTF

J: TRBJ2-3
size: .
V: TRBV6-1
D: TRBD2
DNA: TGTGCCAGCAGTGAACAGGCGGGAGCCCCAGATACGCAGTATTTT
CDR3: CASSEQAGAPDTQYF

J: TRBJ2-1
size: .
V: TRBV19
D: .
DNA: TGTGCCAGTAGTATAGACGGCGGGATCGACTACAATGAGCAGTTCTTC
CDR3: CASSIDGGIDYNEQFF

J: TRBJ2-5
size: .
V: TRBV5-6
D: TRBD1
DNA: TGTGCCAGCAGCCGACAGGGGGGAGAAGAGACCCAGTACTTC
CDR3: CASSRQGGEETQYF

J: TRBJ2-1
size: .
V: TRBV28
D: TRBD2
DNA: TGTGCCAGCAGTTTCCCTGGCGGGGGGCGGTACAATGAGCAGTTCTTC
CDR3: CASSFPGGGRYNEQFF

J: TRBJ1-6
size: .
V: TRBV6-5
D: .
DNA: TGTGCCAGCAGTTTACAGGGATTTGGATCACCCCTCCACTTT
CDR3: CASSLQGFGSPLHF

J: TRBJ1-2
size: .
V: TRBV6-5
D: TRBD1
DNA: TGTGCCAGCAGTTACTCCCCGAGGACAGGGTATGGCTACACCTTC
CDR3: CASSYSPRTGYGYTF

J: TRBJ2-1
size: .
V: TRBV9
D: TRBD2
DNA: TGTGCCAGCAGCGTGGGCGGGGGGCCAAGGAATGAGCAGTTCTTC
CDR3: CASSVGGGPRNEQFF

J: TRBJ1-3
size: .
V: TRBV5-6
D: .
DNA: TGTGCCAGCAGCCTGAGGACAACATCGGGAAACACCATATATTTT
CDR3: CASSLRTTSGNTIYF

J: TRBJ1-2
size: .
V: TRBV12-5
D: .
DNA: TGTGCTAGTGGTTTGCTCCGAGTGGTAGAGAACTATGGCTACACCTTC
CDR3: CASGLLRVVENYGYTF

J: TRBJ2-7
size: .
V: TRBV5-5
D: TRBD2
DNA: TGTGCCAGCAGCTTCACTAGCGGCAGGTCCTACGAGCAGTACTTC
CDR3: CASSFTSGRSYEQYF

J: TRBJ1-2
size: once
V: TRBV5-4
D: TRBD1
DNA: TGTGCCAGCAGCCAGGGTCAGGGGGCCAGCTACTATGGCTACACCTTC
CDR3: CASSQGQGASYYGYTF

J: TRBJ1-2
size: .
V: TRBV19
D: TRBD1
DNA: TGTGCCAGTAGTACCTACCCGGGACAGGGTGTGAATGGCTACACCTTC
CDR3: CASSTYPGQGVNGYTF

J: TRBJ1-5
size: .
V: TRBV28
D: TRBD1
DNA: TGTGCCAGCAGTTTTATGGACAGGGGGAACTATAGCAATCAGCCCCAGCATTTT
CDR3: CASSFMDRGNYSNQPQHF

J: TRBJ1-1
size: once
V: TRBV20-1
D: TRBD1
DNA: TGCAGTGCTAGTAGGGGGCAGGACACTGAAGCTTTCTTT
CDR3: CSASRGQDTEAFF

J: TRBJ2-2
size: .
V: TRBV4-3
D: .
DNA: TGCGCCAGCAGCCAAGAACAGGTGAACACCGGGGAGCTGTTTTTT
CDR3: CASSQEQVNTGELFF

J: TRBJ1-2
size: .
V: TRBV24-1
D: .
DNA: TGTGCCACCAGTGTATCGGGGGTTAACTATGGCTACACCTTC
CDR3: CATSVSGVNYGYTF

J: TRBJ2-7
size: .
V: TRBV9
D: TRBD1
DNA: TGTGCCAGCAGCGTAGGGGGACAGGGGCGGTACGAGCAGTACTTC
CDR3: CASSVGGQGRYEQYF

J: TRBJ1-1
size: .
V: TRBV7-6
D: TRBD1
DNA: TGTGCCAGCAGCGACAGGGCGCCGATGAACACTGAAGCTTTCTTT
CDR3: CASSDRAPMNTEAFF

J: TRBJ1-2
size: .
V: TRBV4-1
D: TRBD1
DNA: TGCGCCAGCAGCCACTCACAGGGGGTTGGCTATGGCTACACCTTC
CDR3: CASSHSQGVGYGYTF

J: TRBJ1-6
size: .
V: TRBV28
D: TRBD1
DNA: TGTGCCAGCACCGGACAGGGGGCTTATTCACCCCTCCACTTT
CDR3: CASTGQGAYSPLHF

J: TRBJ1-2
size: .
V: TRBV18
D: TRBD1
DNA: TGTGCCAGCTCAACACCCTCTTTGGGACAGGGTTTAAATGGCTACACCTTC
CDR3: CASSTPSLGQGLNGYTF

J: TRBJ2-7
size: .
V: TRBV4-2
D: TRBD2
DNA: TGTGCCAGCAGCCAAGATCTGGGAGGGTACGAGCAGTACTTC
CDR3: CASSQDLGGYEQYF

J: TRBJ2-7
size: .
V: TRBV5-1
D: .
DNA: TGCGCCAGCAGCTTGATCGGACAAGGCCTCGGCGAGCAGTACTTC
CDR3: CASSLIGQGLGEQYF

J: TRBJ2-7
size: .
V: TRBV6-2/TRBV6-3
D: TRBD2
DNA: TGTGCCAGCAGTAAGCTAGCGGAGTACTACGAGCAGTACTTC
CDR3: CASSKLAEYYEQYF

J: TRBJ2-7
size: .
V: TRBV20-1
D: TRBD2
DNA: TGCAGTGCAAGTCCTAGCGGGAGGGCCGAGCAGTACTTC
CDR3: CSASPSGRAEQYF

J: TRBJ1-5
size: .
V: TRBV20-1
D: .
DNA: TGCAGTGCCTTAGACAATCAGCCCCAGCATTTT
CDR3: CSALDNQPQHF

J: TRBJ1-4
size: .
V: TRBV28
D: TRBD1
DNA: TGTGCCAGCAGTTCTAGGACAGGGGGCTATGAAAAACTGTTTTTT
CDR3: CASSSRTGGYEKLFF

J: TRBJ1-3
size: .
V: TRBV5-1
D: .
DNA: TGCGCCAGCAGCTTGGCTCCAGACTCTGGAAACACCATATATTTT
CDR3: CASSLAPDSGNTIYF

J: TRBJ2-3
size: .
V: TRBV24-1
D: .
DNA: TGTGCCACCAGTGATTTACGGTCCAGCACAGATACGCAGTATTTT
CDR3: CATSDLRSSTDTQYF

J: TRBJ1-5
size: .
V: TRBV10-2
D: TRBD1
DNA: TGCGCCAGCAAGACAGGGAGTTGGGATCAGCCCCAGCATTTT
CDR3: CASKTGSWDQPQHF

J: TRBJ2-7
size: .
V: TRBV7-6
D: TRBD2
DNA: TGTGCCAGCAGCTCAAACAACGGGGGACTAGCGGGAACCTACGAGCAGTACTTC
CDR3: CASSSNNGGLAGTYEQYF

J: TRBJ1-5
size: .
V: TRBV7-6
D: .
DNA: TGTGCCAGCAGCTTAGGGGTTGGGGGGAGGGATCAGCCCCAGCATTTT
CDR3: CASSLGVGGRDQPQHF

J: TRBJ2-7
size: .
V: TRBV5-6
D: TRBD1
DNA: TGTGCCAGCAGCCTCGGGACAGGGGACGAGCAGTACTTC
CDR3: CASSLGTGDEQYF

J: TRBJ2-5
size: few
V: TRBV4-1
D: .
DNA: TGCGCCAGCAGTCGTGGGGGGATAGAGACCCAGTACTTC
CDR3: CASSRGGIETQYF

J: TRBJ1-2
size: .
V: TRBV28
D: TRBD1
DNA: TGTGCCAGCACTTTCCGGACAGGGCGGTCTGGCTACACCTTC
CDR3: CASTFRTGRSGYTF

J: TRBJ1-4
size: once
V: TRBV28
D: .
DNA: TGTGCCAGCAGGCTCACTTATGGGTCAGGGGTTGAAAAACTGTTTTTT
CDR3: CASRLTYGSGVEKLFF

J: TRBJ2-7
size: .
V: TRBV28
D: .
DNA: TGTGCCAGCAGGGACAGGGACCCTGCCCGAGCGGGGTTTTACGAGCAGTACTTC
CDR3: CASRDRDPARAGFYEQYF